This T cell receptor (beta chain) was found in a study of siplizumab effects on memory and regulatory T cells. This table comes from immunoSEQ multiplex PCR, and its TCRdb copy is limited to in-frame clones, with some not included. The sample lists 70,000 to 95,000 clones, around 90% seen once, with 15% in the top ten. Study-level results: An assignable naive or memory phenotype was lacking in roughly 80-97% of proliferating CD4+ or CD8+ clones.

This CDR3 contains 14 residues. Per the germline V gene, CDR1 is PRHDT and CDR2 is FYEKMQ (reference sequence). The V segment lost 5 bases and the J segment 6 bases; nucleotides outside the gene matches: 10. About this clone: Its target is not known.

This sequence was found in a human donor in good health. The chain recombines TRBV13 with TRBJ2-7; the match to TRBD2 covers 7 bases. Specimen: CD4+ T cells sorted from blood. CDR3 nucleotide sequence: TGTGCCAGCAGCCCCCGGACTAGTTATCTCGAGCAGTACTTC. Its translation: CASSPRTSYLEQYF.